The source of this T cell receptor (beta chain) is a study of cytomegalovirus exposure and HLA in healthy donors. Notes on the study in general: Indistinguishable V segments such as TRBV6-2 and TRBV6-3 were excluded. In all likelihood, a cluster of highly shared sequence variants was a sequencing artifact.

The CDR3 spans 13 residues. Per the germline V gene, CDR1 is MDHEN and CDR2 is SYDVKM. V was cut by 7 bases and J by 3 bases, with 10 bases left in between. This clone was seen many times. Its antigen is still unknown. Donors counted as nominally healthy when sampled, yet unrecorded immune exposures were likely. Primers included in the PCR were 60 Vbeta and 13 Jbeta primers. Methods used by the authors: As a later analysis found, there were approximately 80 million unique TCR beta chains, of which some 10 million were shared. The method was immunoSEQ multiplex PCR; TCRdb's version includes in-frame clones alone and lacks a portion of them. That table gives V, J and clone size, and the DNA gave D and trimming. The sample shows roughly 150,000 clones, roughly four fifths of them seen only once.

This receptor was taken from a woman aged 18-29 years in good health and CMV-seronegative. The chain is built from TRBV28 and TRBJ2-1; possibly TRBD1 for D (6 bases). The sample comprised PBMCs. CDR3 loop: CASNTDSYNEQFF. In DNA form, the CDR3 reads TGTGCCAGCAATACGGACAGCTACAATGAGCAGTTCTTC.